This T cell receptor beta chain is drawn from a study of control samples from healthy donors and cancer patients. Libraries were prepared by immunoSEQ multiplex PCR; TCRdb keeps only in-frame clonotypes and omits some of them. This table has about 130,000 clones, approximately 89% appearing once. This clone counts as medium-sized. The V end lost 5 bases, the J end lost 6 bases, and 13 bases lay between the germline ends. Germline V CDR1 and CDR2: SEHNR, FQNEAQ (reference sequence). CDR3 length equals 13 residues. The receptor comes from a middle-aged man with head and neck cancer. Material: PBMCs. The chain combines TRBV7-9 with TRBJ1-2, with D uncertain. CDR3 coding DNA: TGTGCCAGCAGCCCCCCAATAGACCATGGCTACACCTTC. It is translated as CASSPPIDHGYTF.